This T cell receptor (beta chain) appears in the sequencing data of a study of blood T cell repertoires in COVID-19. Across the whole study: COVID-19 samples, acute and convalescent, were from the United States, Italy and Spain. In each case, the material was cDNA or gDNA derived from T cells, B-cell-depleted T cells, or PBMCs.

In the original analysis: Amplifying reference gene primers gave estimates of nucleated cell counts. Repertoires were generated with immunoSEQ multiplex PCR, while TCRdb's copy carries only in-frame clones and drops some. V and J calls plus clone size are reproduced from that table; the DNA served to infer D and trimming. There are approximately 240,000 clones in the sample; approximately 84% occur only once, and 3% lies in the top ten. V shed 4 bases and J shed 1 base, with 12 bases lying between them. The CDR3 is 15 residues long. The germline V gene has CDR1 KGHDR and CDR2 SFDVKD. The receptor was isolated from a young woman who had recovered from COVID-19. The chain is built from TRBV24-1 and TRBJ2-5; maybe TRBD2 (7 bases). The sample comprised peripheral blood. The CDR3 bases are TGTGCCACCAGTGAACAGGGAGGGACCCAAGAGACCCAGTACTTC. Translating it yields CATSEQGGTQETQYF.